This entry describes one T cell receptor (beta chain). Profiled with immunoSEQ multiplex PCR; TCRdb holds only in-frame clones, not every one. The table includes around 450,000 clones, roughly 87% detected once. This sample was taken from a study of Ad26.COV2.S vaccination and SARS-CoV-2 variants. CDR1 is SGHRS, CDR2 YFSETQ, per germline. Trimming pared 2 bases from V and 1 base from J, leaving 9 bases between. This CDR3 spans 14 amino acids. The treatment is: around 19 received Ad26.COV2.S at low or high dose, single or two shots; 5 received placebo; per-sample allocation not given. Specimen acquisition occurred on day 63 following the initial vaccine or placebo injection. Boston supplied an adult donor aged 18-55 years. The administered vaccine (an Ad26 vector) expressed Wuhan-strain SARS-CoV-2 spike.

V gene TRBV5-1 combines with J gene TRBJ1-1; possible D gene TRBD1, 5 bases. The sequences come from peripheral blood, collected in a trial of Ad26.COV2.S vaccine versus placebo. This sequence was found in a person aged 18-60 years who received the Ad26.COV2.S COVID-19 vaccine or a placebo. CDR3 in amino acids: CASSLDRSNTEAFF. The CDR3 nucleotides are TGCGCCAGCAGCTTAGACAGATCGAACACTGAAGCTTTCTTT. The full variable domain, in which reference TRBV5-1 and TRBJ1-1 provide the parts outside the CDR3, is KAGVTQTPRYLIKTRGQQVTLSCSPISGHRSVSWYQQTPGQGLQFLFEYFSETQRNKGNFPGRFSGRQFSNSRSEMNVSTLELGDSALYLCASSLDRSNTEAFFGQGTRLTVV.